Below, 20 T cell receptor beta chains from the same sample are listed, as sequenced in a study of read filtering for tumor transcriptome and immune sequencing. From roughly 390 ng of RNA, a library with molecular barcoded alpha/delta and beta/gamma adaptors was made. MiXCR, applied by TCRdb to the reads, yields one record per CDR3 protein. Among 90,000 or so distinct CDR3 sequences, roughly 21% were seen once, and the ten largest hold roughly 11%. What was sequenced was a population of CD138-negative cells sorted from bone marrow. All receptors come from a donor aged 40 or over with multiple myeloma.

This clonotype showed up many times. V usage is TRBV2 and J usage is TRBJ2-3; tentatively, D is TRBD2 (6 bases). Trimming took 2 bases from V and 4 from J, leaving 10 bases between them. The CDR3 is made up of 14 amino acids. Looked up from germline, CDR1 is SNHLY and CDR2 is FYNNEI. The CDR3 sequence is CASSERRAPDTQYF. CDR3 nucleotides: TGTGCCAGCAGTGAAAGGAGGGCCCCAGATACGCAGTATTTT.

The chain recombines TRBV29-1 with TRBJ1-1, with unresolved D. The CDR3 is 13 residues long. Trimming removed 5 bases at V and 3 bases at J, with 13 bases between. Germline CDR1 reads SQVTM; CDR2 reads ANQGSEA. CDR3 amino acids: CSVHRERDTEAFF. DNA for the CDR3: TGCAGCGTTCATAGAGAACGGGACACTGAAGCTTTCTTT.

This clonotype was seen repeatedly, ten times or more. The V call is TRBV19, the J call TRBJ2-2; perhaps TRBD1 as D (5 bases). The CDR3 has 12 residues. Trimming stripped 8 bases from V and 6 bases from J, with 10 bases between. CDR1 is LNHDA and CDR2 is SQIVND in the germline V gene (reference sequence). DNA of the CDR3: TGTGCCAGTGTAAACAGGCCCGGGGAGCTGTTTTTT. This gives the protein CASVNRPGELFF.

This clonotype appeared many times. The rearrangement uses TRBV2 and TRBJ1-5; no definite D call. CDR1 is SNHLY and CDR2 is FYNNEI in the germline V gene. The length of the CDR3 is 12 residues. The germline V and J ends were trimmed by 6 bases and 7 bases, with 10 bases remaining between them. The CDR3 loop reads CASREPTQPQHF. The CDR3 bases are TGTGCCAGCAGGGAACCGACCCAGCCCCAGCATTTT.

For this clonotype: A clone one base away is much larger, so this may be a read error. The chain carries TRBV29-1 and TRBJ2-5; D gene unclear. This CDR3 has 13 amino acids. V was pared by 7 bases and J by 0 bases, with 12 bases between. From germline, CDR1 is SQVTM and CDR2 ANQGSEA. Written as DNA, the CDR3 is TGCAGCGCCCGATCGGCGTACCAAGAGACCCAGTACTTC. It encodes CSARSAYQETQYF.

Concerning this clonotype itself: A much larger clonotype is one base distant, so this may be a read error. The J gene is TRBJ2-5, the V gene TRBV29-1; D might be TRBD1 or TRBD2, each matching 5 bases. CDR1 is SQVTM, CDR2 ANQGSEA, per germline. CDR3 length equals 14 residues. CDR3: CSVYRDVFQETLYF. CDR3 nucleotides: TGCAGCGTCTACCGGGACGTCTTCCAAGAGACCCTGTACTTC.

This clonotype was detected many times. The chain employs TRBV5-1 and TRBJ2-1; D possibly corresponds to TRBD2 (7 bases). The CDR3 contains 15 residues. CDR1 is SGHRS, CDR2 YFSETQ, per germline. The V end lost 0 bases, the J end lost 7 bases, and 14 bases lay between the germline ends. The CDR3 loop is CASSLGNAGANEQFF. CDR3 DNA sequence: TGCGCCAGCAGCTTGGGGAATGCGGGGGCGAATGAGCAGTTCTTC.

This clonotype appeared many times. This chain links TRBV4-1 with TRBJ1-4, with D hard to call. This CDR3 spans 14 amino acids. The V gene's germline CDR1 is MGHRA and CDR2 YSYEKL. V shed 0 bases and J shed 12 bases, with 14 bases lying between them. CDR3 protein: CASSQDNQPIQLFF. The DNA of the CDR3 is TGCGCCAGCAGCCAAGATAACCAGCCCATCCAACTGTTTTTT.

This clonotype occurred once. A much more abundant neighbour one base away suggests this may be a read error. The J gene is TRBJ2-3, the V gene TRBV11-1; TRBD2 might be the D (7 bases). Germline V lookup: CDR1 SGHAT, CDR2 FQDESV (reference sequence). The CDR3 runs 17 residues. The ends were cut back, 5 bases at V and 1 base at J, with 19 bases in the middle. The CDR3 here is CASSLTFAGARTDTQYF. The CDR3, as DNA: TGTGCCAGCAGCCTCACATTCGCGGGGGCCCGCACAGATACGCAGTATTTT.

About this clonotype: Just one base apart from a much larger clone, this may be a read error. The chain combines TRBV9 with TRBJ2-2; TRBD2 matches at 7 bases. The length of the CDR3 is 16 residues. Per germline, CDR1 SGDLS and CDR2 YYNGEE. The CDR3 protein is CASSVGLAVNTGGLFF. The DNA of the CDR3 is TGTGCCAGCAGCGTAGGGCTAGCGGTGAACACCGGGGGGCTGTTTTTT.

The table lists this clonotype with many counts. The rearrangement links TRBV7-6 to TRBJ2-5; 7 nucleotides match TRBD2. Germline CDR1 is SGHVS and CDR2 is FNYEAQ. This CDR3 has 13 residues. V gave up 6 bases and J gave up 5 bases; unmatched junction bases: 6. CDR3 protein: CASRLGEGETQYF. The CDR3 DNA follows: TGTGCCAGCAGGCTGGGGGAGGGTGAGACCCAGTACTTC. The full variable domain, its missing parts supplied by reference TRBV7-6 and TRBJ2-5, is GAGVSQSPRYKVTKRGQDVALRCDPISGHVSLYWYRQALGQGPEFLTYFNYEAQQDKSGLPNDRFSAERPEGSISTLTIQRTEQRDSAMYRCASRLGEGETQYFGPGTRLLVL.

This clonotype was seen many times. V and J are TRBV4-1 and TRBJ2-2; a weak D match, TRBD1 (5 bases). This CDR3 is 16 amino acids long. V was shortened by 2 bases and J by 1 base, with 11 bases between the two germline ends. Germline CDR1 reads MGHRA; CDR2 reads YSYEKL. The CDR3 here is CASSQMGTGNTGELFF. In nucleotides, the CDR3 is TGCGCCAGCAGCCAAATGGGAACAGGGAACACCGGGGAGCTGTTTTTT.

A note on this clonotype: This may arise from a read error, as a much more abundant clone is one base away. The V and J genes are TRBV20-1 and TRBJ2-3; 8 bases line up with TRBD2. The CDR3 loop spans 15 amino acids. CDR1 and CDR2 (germline): DFQATT, SNEGSKA (reference sequence). CDR3 in DNA: TGCAGTGCTACCCACGGGGGGGAGAGCACAGATACGCAGTGTTTT. Encoded protein: CSATHGGESTDTQCF.

The V call is TRBV25-1, the J call TRBJ1-1; no definite D call. The CDR3 extends over 11 amino acids. V shed 4 bases and J shed 10 bases, with 10 bases lying between them. Looked up from germline, CDR1 is MGHDK and CDR2 is SYGVNS. This CDR3 is CASSGGIRAFF. CDR3 bases: TGTGCCAGCAGTGGTGGGATAAGAGCTTTCTTT.

This clonotype has at least ten counts. The chain is built from TRBV2 and TRBJ2-3, with 8 positions matching TRBD2. The CDR3 loop spans 14 amino acids. V was pared by 6 bases and J by 6 bases, with 8 bases of the junction left unmatched. Per the germline V gene, CDR1 is SNHLY and CDR2 is FYNNEI. CDR3 coding DNA: TGTGCCAGCAGGACTAGCGAAGTTAAGGATACGCAGTATTTT. Its translation is CASRTSEVKDTQYF.

On this clonotype: A much bigger clone sits one base away, suggesting this may be a read error. This chain uses TRBV28 with TRBJ2-5; tentatively, D is TRBD2 (7 bases). V was trimmed by 9 bases and J by 10 bases, leaving 27 bases between them. The germline V gene has CDR1 MDHEN and CDR2 SYDVKM. The CDR3 totals 15 residues. CDR3 in amino acids: CASAGGRGFLKSQYF. CDR3 nucleotides: TGTGCCAGTGCTGGGGGGCGGGGGTTTTTGAAGAGCCAGTACTTC.

This clonotype was picked up many times. Sequence at one end of the junction differs from germline and may be a read error. The CDR3 DNA sequence: TGTGCCAGCAGCACCCCCCGACAGAACGCTGAAGCTTTCTTT. Translation gives CASSTPRQNAEAFF. The V and J genes are TRBV6-6 and TRBJ1-1, with D possibly TRBD1 on 5 matching bases. This CDR3 comprises 14 residues. CDR1 MNHNY and CDR2 SVGAGI come from the germline V gene (reference sequence).

The chain recombines TRBV7-9 with TRBJ2-3, with D hard to call. Between the trimmed V and J ends, which lost 4 bases and 6 bases, there was a span of 11 bases. This CDR3 is built from 13 residues. CDR1 is SEHNR and CDR2 is FQNEAQ in the germline V gene (reference sequence). CDR3 in DNA: TGTGCCAGCAGCTCCCAGTCGACGGATACGCAGTATTTT. Translating gives CASSSQSTDTQYF.

This rearrangement joins TRBV5-1 to TRBJ1-5; possibly TRBD1 for D (6 bases). Germline V gene data show CDR1 as SGHRS and CDR2 as YFSETQ. Trimming removed 0 bases from V and 7 bases from J, with 14 bases in between. The CDR3 runs 15 residues. The DNA for the CDR3 is TGCGCCAGCAGCTTGGAGGGGGGGCAGGGACAGCCCCAGCATTTT. Translated, it gives CASSLEGGQGQPQHF.

This clonotype occurred many times. The rearrangement joins TRBV7-2 to TRBJ2-1; 15 bases are shared with TRBD2. There are 17 residues in the CDR3. Trimming removed 2 bases from V and 6 bases from J; junction bases left unmatched: 5. From germline, CDR1 is SGHTA and CDR2 FQGNSA. CDR3 region: CASSLSGTSGGRNEQFF. CDR3 nucleotide sequence: TGTGCCAGCAGCTTAAGTGGGACTAGCGGGGGGCGCAATGAGCAGTTCTTC.